This T cell receptor beta chain was found in a study of blood T cells in healthy people across ages. The study, taken as a whole, reports: Researchers judged that diversity estimates from one million T cells fell short of true values. Aged donors had fewer naive CD4+ cells and lower diversity than long-lived donors. It was not known whether donors were CMV positive (a possible confounder of expanded clonotype changes).

Primers used in a second PCR of about 7 to 12 cycles were a sample-barcoded 5' primer and a J-beta primer mix. One entry per CDR3 protein, called by TCRdb with MiXCR from the 5' RACE reads. This table has 1.5 million or so distinct CDR3 sequences, 35% to 45% appearing once. Looked up from germline, CDR1 is SGHRS and CDR2 is YFSETQ. This CDR3 region has 14 residues. Individuals who donated were healthy Caucasians from Russia aged roughly 6 to 100. On this clonotype: Its antigen is undetermined. The junction does not match germline at one end; this may be a read error.

The chain employs TRBV5-1 and TRBJ1-1; D may be TRBD1 (5 bases). The sequence derives from a woman aged 18-29 years in good health. The sample taken for sequencing was blood. CDR3 nucleotides: TGCGCCAGCAGCTTGGACGGACAAGTCTCTGAAGTTTTCTTT. Encoded protein: CASSLDGQVSEVFF.